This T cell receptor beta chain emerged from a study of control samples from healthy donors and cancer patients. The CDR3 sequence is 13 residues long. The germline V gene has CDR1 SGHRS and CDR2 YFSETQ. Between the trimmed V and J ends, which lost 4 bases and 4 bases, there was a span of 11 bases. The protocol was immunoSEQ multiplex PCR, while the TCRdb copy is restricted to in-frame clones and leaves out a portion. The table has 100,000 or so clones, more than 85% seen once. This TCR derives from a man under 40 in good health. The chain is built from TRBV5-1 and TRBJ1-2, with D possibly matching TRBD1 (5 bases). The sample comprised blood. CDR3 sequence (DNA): TGCGCCAGCAGCCAGACAGAACCCTATGGCTACACCTTC. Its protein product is CASSQTEPYGYTF.